The TCR beta chain under discussion was sequenced for a study of CD8+ T cells in alopecia areata. Germline V gene sequence: CDR1 SGHDN, CDR2 FVKESK. The V and J ends lost 3 bases and 5 bases respectively, with 10 bases between them. The CDR3 covers 13 residues. Reverse transcription of extracted RNA yielded cDNA, which provided the sequencing template. Measured with immunoSEQ multiplex PCR; TCRdb has only the in-frame clones, and not every one. Of fewer than 110,000 clones in the sample, roughly half were seen once. V and J are TRBV14 and TRBJ2-5, with D uncertain. The TCR sequence derives from a human donor in good health. What was sequenced was CD4+ T cells sorted from blood. The CDR3 spells CASSQDLLETQYF. CDR3 bases: TGTGCCAGCAGCCAGGATCTTTTGGAGACCCAGTACTTC.